The text below deals with one T cell receptor (beta chain). The sample is drawn from a study of T cell changes during pregnancy in multiple sclerosis. Assay used: immunoSEQ multiplex PCR; TCRdb lists only in-frame clones, some missing. The data hold roughly 100,000 clones, with around 91% observed a single time. The source of this sequence is a female donor in good health, enrolled as a control in a pregnancy study. The material was peripheral blood, obtained after pregnancy.

The CDR3 coding sequence is TGTGCCTGGAGCCCGGAGCCCACAGATACGCAGTATTTT. Protein product: CAWSPEPTDTQYF. The rearrangement uses TRBV30 and TRBJ2-3; D is ambiguous. Germline V gene data show CDR1 as GTSNPN and CDR2 as SVGIG (reference sequence). Trimming took 3 bases from V and 2 from J, leaving 9 bases between them. The CDR3 runs to 13 residues.